A selection of T cell receptor beta chains follows, all from one sample in a study of OX40 agonist ivuxolimab in advanced cancers. Profiled with immunoSEQ multiplex PCR; TCRdb holds only in-frame clones, not every one. The sample contains some 35,000 clones, around 80% of which appear only once. The sequenced sample was CD4+ or CD8+ T cells sorted from blood, obtained in a trial of the OX40 agonist ivuxolimab. All receptors come from an adult with an advanced solid tumor such as melanoma, head and neck, liver or kidney cancer. Each CDR3 is given with its conserved first and last residue. D genes are given only for firm matches.

V gene: TRBV6-1; D gene: TRBD2; J gene: TRBJ2-3; CDR3 protein: CASSEGGGADTQYF; CDR3 DNA: TGTGCCAGCAGTGAAGGCGGGGGGGCAGATACGCAGTATTTT
V gene: TRBV5-6; D gene: NA; J gene: TRBJ2-1; CDR3 protein: CASSPARGQLGNEQFF; CDR3 DNA: TGTGCCAGCAGCCCCGCACGGGGCCAACTGGGGAATGAGCAGTTCTTC
V gene: TRBV7-9; D gene: NA; J gene: TRBJ1-1; CDR3 protein: CASRMNTEAFF; CDR3 DNA: TGTGCCAGCCGGATGAACACTGAAGCTTTCTTT
V gene: TRBV11-2; D gene: TRBD2; J gene: TRBJ2-5; CDR3 protein: CASSPTSGGLAQYF; CDR3 DNA: TGTGCCAGCAGCCCCACTAGCGGGGGCCTCGCCCAGTACTTC
V gene: TRBV15; D gene: NA; J gene: TRBJ1-1; CDR3 protein: CATSRDGRGTEAFF; CDR3 DNA: TGTGCCACCAGCAGAGACGGACGGGGCACTGAAGCTTTCTTT
V gene: TRBV27; D gene: TRBD1; J gene: TRBJ2-7; CDR3 protein: CASGKRDRGPEQYF; CDR3 DNA: TGTGCCAGCGGGAAACGTGACAGGGGGCCCGAGCAGTACTTC
V gene: TRBV15; D gene: NA; J gene: TRBJ1-4; CDR3 protein: CATSRVLRTTNEKLFF; CDR3 DNA: TGTGCCACCAGCAGAGTGTTAAGAACAACTAATGAAAAACTGTTTTTT
V gene: TRBV19; D gene: NA; J gene: TRBJ1-6; CDR3 protein: CASSPYSGENSPLHF; CDR3 DNA: TGTGCCAGTAGTCCTTACTCAGGGGAGAATTCACCCCTCCACTTT
V gene: TRBV5-4; D gene: NA; J gene: TRBJ2-7; CDR3 protein: CASSLRRHEQYF; CDR3 DNA: TGTGCCAGCAGCTTACGAAGGCACGAGCAGTACTTC
V gene: TRBV27; D gene: TRBD1; J gene: TRBJ1-6; CDR3 protein: CASTSGQGAYYNSPLHF; CDR3 DNA: TGTGCCAGCACCTCAGGACAGGGGGCTTACTATAATTCACCCCTCCACTTT
V gene: TRBV14; D gene: NA; J gene: TRBJ2-1; CDR3 protein: CASSLTPSSYNEQFF; CDR3 DNA: TGTGCCAGCAGCCTGACCCCGAGCTCCTACAATGAGCAGTTCTTC
V gene: TRBV2; D gene: NA; J gene: TRBJ2-3; CDR3 protein: CASRHRSSKADTQYF; CDR3 DNA: TGTGCCAGCAGACACCGGTCCTCTAAGGCAGATACGCAGTATTTT
V gene: TRBV15; D gene: NA; J gene: TRBJ1-4; CDR3 protein: CATSSQRYPNEKLFF; CDR3 DNA: TGTGCCACCAGCAGCCAGCGGTACCCTAATGAAAAACTGTTTTTT
V gene: TRBV30; D gene: NA; J gene: TRBJ1-3; CDR3 protein: CAAGAGNTIYF; CDR3 DNA: TGTGCCGCAGGGGCTGGAAACACCATATATTTT